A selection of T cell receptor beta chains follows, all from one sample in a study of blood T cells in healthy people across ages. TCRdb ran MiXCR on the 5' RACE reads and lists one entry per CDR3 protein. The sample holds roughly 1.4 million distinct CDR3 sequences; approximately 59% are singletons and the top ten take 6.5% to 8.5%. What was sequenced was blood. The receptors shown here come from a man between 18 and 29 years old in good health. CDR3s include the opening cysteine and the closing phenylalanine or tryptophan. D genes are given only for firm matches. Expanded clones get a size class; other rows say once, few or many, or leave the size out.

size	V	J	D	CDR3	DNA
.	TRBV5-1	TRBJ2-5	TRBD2	CASSGLAGAETQYF	TGCGCCAGCAGCGGGCTAGCGGGAGCTGAGACCCAGTACTTC
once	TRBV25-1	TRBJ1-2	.	CASMGGVGYTF	TGTGCCAGCATGGGCGGGGTTGGCTACACCTTC
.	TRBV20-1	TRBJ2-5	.	CSARVEGVETQYF	TGCAGTGCTAGAGTGGAAGGGGTAGAGACCCAGTACTTC
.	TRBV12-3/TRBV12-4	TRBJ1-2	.	CASSSYSRDGFYGCTF	TGTGCCAGCAGTTCGTACTCCCGGGACGGGTTCTATGGCTGCACCTTC
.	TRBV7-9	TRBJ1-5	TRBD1	CAGSFGTGGGQPQHF	TGTGCCGGCAGCTTCGGGACAGGGGGCGGCCAGCCCCAGCATTTT
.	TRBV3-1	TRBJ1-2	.	CASSQVRGSGYGYTF	TGTGCCAGCAGCCAAGTCCGGGGGTCCGGGTATGGCTACACCTTC
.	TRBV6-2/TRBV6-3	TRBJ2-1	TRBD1	CASSYSYGSTGISNEQFF	TGTGCCAGCAGTTACAGTTACGGGTCGACAGGGATTAGCAATGAGCAGTTCTTC
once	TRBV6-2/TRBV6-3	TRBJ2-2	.	CGSGNTGELFF	TGTGGTAGCGGGAACACCGGGGAGCTGTTTTTT
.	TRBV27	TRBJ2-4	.	CASIIAGVYGNIQYF	TGTGCCAGCATTATTGCAGGGGTATACGGAAACATTCAGTACTTC
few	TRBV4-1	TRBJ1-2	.	CASSQAGYGYTF	TGCGCCAGCAGCCAAGCTGGCTATGGCTACACCTTC
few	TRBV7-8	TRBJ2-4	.	CASSLPHGNIQYF	TGTGCCAGCAGCTTACCCCACGGAAACATTCAGTACTTC
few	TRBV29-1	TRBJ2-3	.	CSAANPLQNTQYF	TGCAGCGCCGCGAACCCGCTACAAAATACGCAGTATTTT
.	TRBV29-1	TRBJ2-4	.	CSVSGTVGKNIQYF	TGCAGCGTCAGCGGGACAGTAGGAAAAAACATTCAGTACTTC
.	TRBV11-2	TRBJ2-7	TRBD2	CASSLLTGASGISYEQYF	TGTGCCAGCAGCTTACTGACCGGGGCTAGCGGTATTTCCTACGAGCAGTACTTC
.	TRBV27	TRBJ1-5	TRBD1	CASSSTGQGLNQPQHF	TGTGCCAGCAGTTCTACGGGACAGGGCTTGAATCAGCCCCAGCATTTT
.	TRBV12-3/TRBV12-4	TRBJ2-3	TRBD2	CASSLSHYSGRFDTQYF	TGTGCCAGCAGTTTATCCCATTATAGCGGGCGTTTTGATACGCAGTATTTT
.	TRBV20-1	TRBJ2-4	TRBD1	CSATRDRGNKNIQYF	TGCAGTGCTACCCGGGACAGGGGAAACAAAAACATTCAGTACTTC
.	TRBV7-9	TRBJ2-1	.	CASSLEVWEQFF	TGTGCCAGCAGCTTAGAAGTTTGGGAGCAGTTCTTC
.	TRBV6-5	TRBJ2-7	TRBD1	CASSFTSGQGHEQYF	TGTGCCAGCAGTTTCACATCCGGACAGGGCCACGAGCAGTACTTC
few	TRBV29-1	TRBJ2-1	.	CSAPAGQTYNEQFF	TGCAGCGCCCCGGCGGGACAAACGTACAATGAGCAGTTCTTC
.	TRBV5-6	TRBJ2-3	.	CATSRNRVMTDTQYF	TGTGCCACCTCACGGAACAGGGTAATGACAGATACGCAGTATTTT
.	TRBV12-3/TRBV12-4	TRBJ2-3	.	CASSPAGGRDTQYF	TGTGCCAGCAGCCCCGCTGGAGGACGGGATACGCAGTATTTT
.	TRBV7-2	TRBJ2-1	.	CASSLRGWGTYNEQFF	TGTGCCAGCAGCTTAAGGGGCTGGGGCACCTACAATGAGCAGTTCTTC
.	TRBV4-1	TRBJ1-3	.	CASSLPLGGNTIYF	TGCGCCAGCAGCCTACCTCTCGGTGGAAACACCATATATTTT
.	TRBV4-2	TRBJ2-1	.	CASSQVGSDYNEQFF	TGTGCCAGCAGCCAAGTCGGGTCAGATTACAATGAGCAGTTCTTC
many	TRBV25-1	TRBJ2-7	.	CASRYLETYEQYF	TGTGCCAGCAGGTATTTGGAGACCTACGAGCAGTACTTC
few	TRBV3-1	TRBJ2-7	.	CASSQGLRSSYEQYF	TGTGCCAGCAGCCAGGGCCTCAGGAGCTCCTACGAGCAGTACTTC
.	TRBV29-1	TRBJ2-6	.	CSAPTPGANVLTF	TGCAGCGCCCCGACCCCTGGGGCCAACGTCCTGACTTTC
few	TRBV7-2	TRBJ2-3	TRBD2	CASSFQGLAGGITDTQYF	TGTGCCAGCAGCTTTCAAGGACTAGCGGGGGGGATCACAGATACGCAGTATTTT
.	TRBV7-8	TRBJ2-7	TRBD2	CASSFSRIHTSGNAYEQYF	TGTGCCAGCAGCTTTTCCCGGATACATACTAGCGGGAATGCCTACGAGCAGTACTTC
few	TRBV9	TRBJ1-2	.	CASSVAQPTNYGYTF	TGTGCCAGCAGCGTTGCCCAGCCGACGAACTATGGCTACACCTTC
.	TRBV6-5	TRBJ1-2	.	CASSYLKNYGYTF	TGTGCCAGCAGTTACCTCAAGAACTATGGCTACACCTTC
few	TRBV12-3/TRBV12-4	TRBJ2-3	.	CASRPTGYGDTQYF	TGTGCCAGCAGGCCTACAGGTTATGGAGATACGCAGTATTTT
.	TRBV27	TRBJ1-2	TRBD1	CASKPTGGFGYTF	TGTGCCAGCAAACCAACAGGGGGCTTTGGCTACACCTTC
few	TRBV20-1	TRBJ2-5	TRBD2	CSARLAGVQETQYF	TGCAGTGCCCGACTAGCGGGGGTCCAAGAGACCCAGTACTTC
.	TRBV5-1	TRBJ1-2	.	CVSSLDERGDDGYTF	TGCGTCAGCAGCTTGGATGAAAGAGGGGATGATGGCTACACCTTC
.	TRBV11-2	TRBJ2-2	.	CASSFRHSKSGELFF	TGTGCCAGCAGCTTTAGGCACTCGAAGAGCGGGGAGCTGTTTTTT
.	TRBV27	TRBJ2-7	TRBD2	CASSISGRPGEQYF	TGTGCCAGCAGTATCAGCGGGAGGCCTGGCGAGCAGTACTTC
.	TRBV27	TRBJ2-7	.	CASSSDNLLYEQYF	TGTGCCAGCAGTTCGGATAACCTCCTTTACGAGCAGTACTTC
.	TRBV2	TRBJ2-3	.	CARKDSADTQYF	TGTGCCAGGAAAGACAGCGCAGATACGCAGTATTTT
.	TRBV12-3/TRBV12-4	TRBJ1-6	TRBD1	CASSHGGQGNSPLHF	TGTGCCAGCAGTCACGGCGGACAGGGAAATTCACCCCTCCACTTT
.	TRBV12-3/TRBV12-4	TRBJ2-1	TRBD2	CASRGTSGTSYNEQFF	TGTGCCAGCAGGGGGACTAGCGGGACATCCTACAATGAGCAGTTCTTC
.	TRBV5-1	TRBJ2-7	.	CASSYRARNNEQYF	TGCGCCAGCAGCTACCGGGCCCGGAACAACGAGCAGTACTTC
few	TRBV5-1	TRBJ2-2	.	CASSLSGNVNTGELFF	TGCGCCAGCAGCTTAAGTGGGAACGTGAACACCGGGGAGCTGTTTTTT
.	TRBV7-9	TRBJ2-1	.	CASSLGWGNPYNEQFF	TGTGCCAGCAGCTTAGGGTGGGGTAACCCCTACAATGAGCAGTTCTTC
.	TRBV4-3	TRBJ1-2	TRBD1	CASSQDRDGGYTF	TGCGCCAGCAGTCAAGACAGGGACGGTGGCTACACCTTC
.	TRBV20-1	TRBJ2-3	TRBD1	CSARDGSGGQGIDTQYF	TGCAGTGCTAGAGATGGAAGTGGTGGACAGGGAATAGATACGCAGTATTTT